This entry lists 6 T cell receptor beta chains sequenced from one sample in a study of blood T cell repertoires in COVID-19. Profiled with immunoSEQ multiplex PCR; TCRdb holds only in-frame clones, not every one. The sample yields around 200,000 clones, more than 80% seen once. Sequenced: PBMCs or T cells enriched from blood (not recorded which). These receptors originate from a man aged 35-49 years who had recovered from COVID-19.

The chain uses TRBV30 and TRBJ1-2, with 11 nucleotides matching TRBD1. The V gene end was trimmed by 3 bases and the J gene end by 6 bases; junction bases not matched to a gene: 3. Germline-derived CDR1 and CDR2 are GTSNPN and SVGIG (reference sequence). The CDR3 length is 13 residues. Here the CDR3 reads CAWRGTGGDGYTF. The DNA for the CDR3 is TGTGCCTGGAGAGGGACAGGGGGGGATGGCTACACCTTC.

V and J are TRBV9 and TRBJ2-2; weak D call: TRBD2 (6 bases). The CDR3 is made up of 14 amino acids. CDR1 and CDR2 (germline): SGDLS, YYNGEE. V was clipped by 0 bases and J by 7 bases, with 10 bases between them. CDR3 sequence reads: CASSVVPGGGELFF. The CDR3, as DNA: TGTGCCAGCAGCGTAGTCCCCGGGGGCGGGGAGCTGTTTTTT.

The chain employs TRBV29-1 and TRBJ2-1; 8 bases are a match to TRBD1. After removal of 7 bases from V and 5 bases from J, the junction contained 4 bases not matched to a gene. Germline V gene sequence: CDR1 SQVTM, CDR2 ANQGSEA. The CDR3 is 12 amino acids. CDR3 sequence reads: CSADRENNEQFF. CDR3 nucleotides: TGCAGCGCGGACAGGGAGAACAATGAGCAGTTCTTC.

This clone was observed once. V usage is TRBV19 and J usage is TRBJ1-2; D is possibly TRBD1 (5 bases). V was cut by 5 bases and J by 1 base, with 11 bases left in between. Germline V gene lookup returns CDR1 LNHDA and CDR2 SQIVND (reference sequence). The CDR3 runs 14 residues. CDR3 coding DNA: TGTGCCAGTAGTTATGCAGGGTATAACTATGGCTACACCTTC. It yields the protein CASSYAGYNYGYTF.

CDR3 amino acids: CASSDGLGQSNEQFF. CDR3 coding DNA: TGTGCCAGCAGTGACGGTTTGGGACAGTCCAATGAGCAGTTCTTC. The chain carries TRBV6-4 and TRBJ2-1, with 7 bases that match TRBD1. With V trimmed by 2 bases and J by 6 bases, 7 bases remained unmatched. The CDR3 covers 15 residues. Looked up from germline, CDR1 is MRHNA and CDR2 is SNTAGT.

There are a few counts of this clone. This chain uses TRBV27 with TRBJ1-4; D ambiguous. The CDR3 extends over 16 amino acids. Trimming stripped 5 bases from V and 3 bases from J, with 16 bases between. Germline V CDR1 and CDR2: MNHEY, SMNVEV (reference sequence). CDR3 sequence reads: CASSPISNTPNEKLFF. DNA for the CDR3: TGTGCCAGCAGTCCTATTAGTAATACGCCTAATGAAAAACTGTTTTTT.